The 17 T cell receptor beta chains in this list originate from one sample, sequenced in a study of T cells in women clearing cervical HPV infection. Clones were read by immunoSEQ multiplex PCR, and TCRdb kept only the in-frame ones, dropping some. The table lists about 32,000 clones. Sequencing was carried out using blood buffy coat. The receptor source for this set is a woman between 18 and 70 years old with a cervical HPV16 infection that either progressed to CIN3+ or cleared (not recorded which).

As to this clone: The CDR3 end is not reached by the read, which stops 3 residues before it; the germline J gene fills it in. The gene calls are TRBV2 and TRBJ2-1; 16 nucleotides match TRBD2. Germline values: CDR1 SNHLY, CDR2 FYNNEI. This CDR3 comprises 15 residues. The trim removed 6 bases at V and 8 bases at J, leaving 4 bases unmatched. The CDR3 protein is CASREGLAGGDEQFF. The sequenced part of the CDR3 DNA is TGTGCCAGCAGAGAGGGACTAGCGGGGGGGGATGAG.

Regarding this clone: Read coverage stops 3 residues before the CDR3 terminus; the germline J gene supplies the remainder. The gene calls are TRBV7-3 and TRBJ2-2; D may be TRBD1 (5 bases). The CDR3 extends over 14 amino acids. Germline CDR1 is SGHTA and CDR2 is FQGTGA. The V end was cut by 3 bases, the J end by 4 bases, with 9 bases between. The part of the CDR3 DNA that was read is TGTGCCAGCAGCTTGCAGGGAACCACCGGGGAG. This codes for CASSLQGTTGE. The CDR3, in full, reads CASSLQGTTGELFF.

Details on this clone: The read ends 3 residues shy of where the CDR3 ends; the end is completed using the germline J gene. The V and J genes are TRBV30 and TRBJ2-3, with D unclear. CDR1 GTSNPN and CDR2 SVGIG come from the germline V gene (reference sequence). The CDR3 runs 13 residues. V gave up 2 bases and J gave up 0 bases, with 6 bases separating them. The CDR3 DNA, read in part, is TGTGCCTGGAGTCGAGGCAGCACAGATACG. The encoded protein is CAWSRGSTDT. The whole CDR3 protein reads CAWSRGSTDTQYF.

Concerning this clone: With the read ending 3 residues before the CDR3 end, the germline J gene is used to fill in that end. The rearrangement links TRBV19 to TRBJ2-3; no clear D. The CDR3 has 14 amino acids. The ends were cut back, 3 bases at V and 2 bases at J, with 9 bases in the middle. Germline CDR1 is LNHDA and CDR2 is SQIVND (reference sequence). The DNA read from the CDR3 is TGTGCCAGTAGTATCAGTAGCTCCACAGATACG. Residues: CASSISSSTDT. From start to end, the CDR3 is CASSISSSTDTQYF.

As to this clone: From the germline J gene comes the end of the CDR3, since the read stops 3 residues before it. The chain combines TRBV5-4 with TRBJ2-6; 10 nucleotides match TRBD2. The CDR3 length is 16 residues. V shed 7 bases and J 4 bases; nucleotides not matched to a gene: 8. Germline V CDR1 and CDR2: SGHNT, YYREEE (reference sequence). CDR3 in amino acids: CASSSGGATGANVLTF. The CDR3 DNA, read in part, is TGTGCCAGCTCAAGCGGGGGGGCCACCGGGGCCAACGTC.

The chain's CDR3 is CASSLAGQGYTGELFF. The CDR3 DNA, read in part, is TGCGCCAGCAGCCTGGCAGGCCAGGGCTACACCGGGGAG. The chain uses TRBV5-1 and TRBJ2-2; D might be TRBD1 (5 bases). The CDR3 goes on 3 residues after the read ends, and that part is filled in from the germline J gene. Trimming shortened V by 4 bases and J by 3 bases, and 16 bases separated the two germline ends. Per the germline V gene, CDR1 is SGHRS and CDR2 is YFSETQ. CDR3 length: 16 residues. Filled out from reference TRBV5-1 and TRBJ2-2, the complete variable domain reads KAGVTQTPRYLIKTRGQQVTLSCSPISGHRSVSWYQQTPGQGLQFLFEYFSETQRNKGNFPGRFSGRQFSNSRSEMNVSTLELGDSALYLCASSLAGQGYTGELFFGEGSRLTVL.

Regarding this clone: The sequenced fragment ends 3 residues before the CDR3 boundary, so the rest is inferred from the germline J gene. This sequence joins TRBV5-1 and TRBJ2-7; 7 nucleotides line up with TRBD1. After removal of 0 bases from V and 3 bases from J, the junction contained 12 bases not matched to a gene. The CDR3 contains 17 residues. The germline CDR1 and CDR2 sequences are SGHRS and YFSETQ. The CDR3 DNA, read in part, is TGCGCCAGCAGCTTGGACCCCGACAGGGCCCTGAACTACGAG. Translating it yields CASSLDPDRALNYE. The whole CDR3 protein is CASSLDPDRALNYEQYF.

On this clone: The read ends 3 residues before the CDR3 terminus; that terminus is restored from the germline J gene. The V and J genes are TRBV7-3 and TRBJ2-6; D gene unclear. V lost 3 bases and J 3 bases, leaving 3 bases between the germline ends. CDR3 length equals 13 residues. CDR1 and CDR2 from the germline V gene are SGHTA and FQGTGA. The part of the CDR3 DNA that was read is TGTGCCAGCAGCTTCCGTGGGGCCAACGTC. Protein product: CASSFRGANV. The CDR3 in full is CASSFRGANVLTF. The variable domain in full, with the rest retrieved from reference TRBV7-3 and TRBJ2-6, is GAGVSQTPSNKVTEKGKYVELRCDPISGHTALYWYRQSLGQGPEFLIYFQGTGAADDSGLPNDRFFAVRPEGSVSTLKIQRTERGDSAVYLCASSFRGANVLTFGAGSRLTVL.

A word on this clone: The read comes to an end 3 residues before the CDR3 does, leaving the germline J gene to fill in the end. The V call is TRBV5-1, the J call TRBJ1-1, with D perhaps matching TRBD1 (5 bases). The CDR3 covers 19 residues. Trimming shortened V by 4 bases and J by 3 bases, and 28 bases separated the two germline ends. Per the germline V gene, CDR1 is SGHRS and CDR2 is YFSETQ. CDR3 sequence reads: CASSPETSGPGGLDTEAFF. The CDR3 bases that were read are TGCGCCAGCAGCCCGGAAACGTCGGGACCGGGGGGTTTGGACACTGAA.

The CDR3 loop reads CSARVPSGATNEKLFF. The DNA read from the CDR3 is TGCAGTGCTAGAGTTCCCTCAGGGGCAACTAATGAAAAA. The V gene is TRBV20-1, the J gene TRBJ1-4, with D possibly matching TRBD1 (6 bases). The sequenced fragment ends 3 residues before the CDR3 boundary, so the rest is inferred from the germline J gene. V dropped 1 base and J dropped 0 bases, with 12 bases sitting between them. The CDR3 consists of 16 residues. Looked up from germline, CDR1 is DFQATT and CDR2 is SNEGSKA (reference sequence).

For this clone: The observed sequence ends 3 residues before the CDR3 terminus, with the missing tail filled in from the germline J gene. The chain carries TRBV30 and TRBJ2-3, with 12 bases identical to TRBD2. CDR1 GTSNPN and CDR2 SVGIG come from the germline V gene (reference sequence). The CDR3 contains 15 residues. V lost 0 bases, J lost 6 bases, and 4 bases stayed unmatched. CDR3 region: CAWSVLAGGGDTQYF. CDR3 DNA (partial): TGTGCCTGGAGTGTACTAGCGGGGGGCGGTGATACG.

Concerning this clone itself: The CDR3 end lies 3 residues beyond the end of the read and is filled in from the germline J gene. V is TRBV20-1 and J is TRBJ1-5; 11 bases fit TRBD1. J gave up 4 bases and V 6 bases, and 8 bases lay outside the gene matches. Germline loops: CDR1 DFQATT, CDR2 SNEGSKA (reference sequence). This CDR3 has 15 residues. CDR3 in amino acids: CSAPLGTGGNQPQHF. CDR3 DNA (partial): TGCAGTGCCCCCCTCGGGACAGGGGGAAATCAGCCC.

About this clone itself: Sequencing ends 3 residues short of the CDR3 end; the germline J gene provides the rest. The gene calls are TRBV20-1 and TRBJ2-7; 8 positions match TRBD1. The length of the CDR3 is 14 residues. Germline lookup yields CDR1 DFQATT and CDR2 SNEGSKA (reference sequence). V was clipped by 3 bases and J by 3 bases; unmatched bases: 7. The CDR3 sequence is CSASADRDFYEQYF. The sequenced part of the CDR3 DNA is TGCAGTGCTAGCGCGGACAGGGACTTCTACGAG.

To note about this clone: The observed sequence ends 3 residues before the CDR3 terminus, with the missing tail filled in from the germline J gene. The chain employs TRBV11-1 and TRBJ2-3; D remains unclear. This CDR3 region has 14 residues. Germline CDR1 and CDR2: SGHAT and FQDESV (reference sequence). The CDR3: CASSLSRETLTQYF. The CDR3 bases that were read are TGTGCCAGCAGCTTATCTCGAGAAACCCTAACG.

Concerning this clone itself: From the germline J gene comes the end of the CDR3, since the read stops 3 residues before it. The rearrangement joins TRBV5-1 to TRBJ1-2; the D gene is possibly TRBD1 (5 bases). Germline values: CDR1 SGHRS, CDR2 YFSETQ. Trimming took off 4 bases at V and 4 bases at J, with 11 bases between the two ends. The CDR3 contains 13 residues. CDR3 DNA, as far as it was read: TGCGCCAGCAGCCCCAGGGTCGGCTATGGC. Amino acids: CASSPRVGYG. In full, the CDR3 reads CASSPRVGYGYTF.

For this clone: The CDR3 end lies 3 residues beyond the end of the read and is filled in from the germline J gene. The chain recombines TRBV5-4 with TRBJ2-5; 9 bases agree with TRBD1. Germline values: CDR1 SGHNT, CDR2 YYREEE (reference sequence). V lost 2 bases and J lost 4; bases outside the gene matches: 6. The length of the CDR3 is 15 residues. The CDR3: CASSFDGTGLETQYF. CDR3 DNA, as far as it was read: TGTGCCAGCAGCTTCGACGGGACAGGGTTAGAGACC.

About this clone itself: The CDR3 extends 3 residues past the end of the read, so its final part is completed from the germline J gene. V and J are TRBV6-1 and TRBJ1-2; D is uncertain. The V and J ends lost 4 bases and 7 bases respectively, with 22 bases between them. Germline CDR1 reads MNHNS; CDR2 reads SASEGT. The CDR3 contains 16 residues. The CDR3 is CASSALKSRLSSGYTF. The covered CDR3 bases are TGTGCCAGCAGTGCCTTAAAGTCGCGGTTGTCGAGTGGC.